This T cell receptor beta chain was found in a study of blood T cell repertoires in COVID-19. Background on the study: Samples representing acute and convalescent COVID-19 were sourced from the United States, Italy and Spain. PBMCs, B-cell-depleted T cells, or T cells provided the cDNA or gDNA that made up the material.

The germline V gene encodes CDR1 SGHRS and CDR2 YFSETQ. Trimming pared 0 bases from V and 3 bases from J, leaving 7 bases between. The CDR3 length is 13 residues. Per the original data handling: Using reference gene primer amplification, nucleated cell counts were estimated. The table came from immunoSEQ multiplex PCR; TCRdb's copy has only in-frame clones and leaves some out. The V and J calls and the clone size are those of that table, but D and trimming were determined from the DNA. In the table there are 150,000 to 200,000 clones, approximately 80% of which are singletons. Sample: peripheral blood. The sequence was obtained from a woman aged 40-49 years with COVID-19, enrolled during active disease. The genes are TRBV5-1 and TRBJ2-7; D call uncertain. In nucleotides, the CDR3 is TGCGCCAGCAGCTTGGGATCAGGCTACGAGCAGTACTTC. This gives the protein CASSLGSGYEQYF.